Below, one T cell receptor (beta chain) is given with its context. The sample originates from a study of blood T cell repertoires in COVID-19. As for the study in general: Donors in the United States, Italy and Spain gave samples during acute or convalescent COVID-19. Sample material is recorded as cDNA or gDNA derived from T cells, B-cell-depleted T cells, or PBMCs.

As originally analysed: Estimation of nucleated cell counts was performed using reference gene primer amplification. Profiled with immunoSEQ multiplex PCR; TCRdb holds only in-frame clones, not every one. That table is the source of V, J and clone size, and D and trimming were worked out from the DNA. The table includes about 230,000 clones, about 85% detected once. The CDR3 sequence is 17 residues long. The germline gives CDR1 SGHNT, CDR2 YYREEE (reference sequence). The ends were cut back, 0 bases at V and 0 bases at J, with 13 bases in the middle. Sequencing input: peripheral blood. This clonotype originated in a man aged 35 to 55 with acute or convalescent COVID-19. V and J are TRBV5-4 and TRBJ1-5; no clear D gene. This chain's CDR3 is CASSLAPQFYSNQPQHF. Here the CDR3 DNA reads TGTGCCAGCAGCTTGGCCCCACAGTTCTATAGCAATCAGCCCCAGCATTTT.